This T cell receptor (beta chain) was documented in a study of CD4+ T cells in melanoma. Study results and limitations: Diverse differentiation states were reported for melanoma neoantigen-specific CD4+ T cells. CD8+ T cell, macrophage and B cell function reportedly correlated with neoantigen-specific CD4+ T cells.

The protocol was immunoSEQ multiplex PCR, while the TCRdb copy is restricted to in-frame clones and leaves out a portion. The sample has some 15,000 clones, 60% to 80% seen once. Details on this clone: Antigen unknown.

CDR3 length: 15 amino acids. The V gene end was trimmed by 2 bases and the J gene end by 3 bases; junction bases not matched to a gene: 5. Germline CDR1 reads MNHNY; CDR2 reads SVGAGI (reference sequence). Sequencing input: cells from a culture (not recorded whether cultured in vitro). This TCR derives from a human donor with melanoma. This rearrangement joins TRBV6-6 to TRBJ2-3; 7 positions match TRBD2. The CDR3 reads CASSYPGLETDTQYF. CDR3 DNA sequence: TGTGCCAGCAGTTACCCCGGACTAGAGACAGATACGCAGTATTTT.